This T cell receptor (beta chain) appears in the sequencing data of a study of PD-1 blockade in classical Hodgkin lymphoma. General study results and limits: There was a significant rise in CD4+ TCR diversity by C4D1, with no such rise for CD8+. TCR diversity at baseline was reported to be reduced in newly diagnosed patients relative to healthy donors.

This CDR3 comprises 13 residues. Trimming pared 2 bases from V and 6 bases from J, leaving 11 bases between. Germline V gene data show CDR1 as MNHNS and CDR2 as SASEGT. Clones were sequenced by immunoSEQ multiplex PCR, and TCRdb holds only the in-frame ones, with some missing. Of tens of thousands of clones in the sample, about 80% were seen once. Indicated time point: cycle 4 day 1 (C4D1), after five to seven weeks of nivolumab. Every one of the patients relapsed after autologous stem cell transplantation (brentuximab vedotin exposure was variable). Best outcomes ranged across complete response, partial response and progressive disease. A remark on this clone: Its antigen remains unidentified.

The V and J genes are TRBV6-1 and TRBJ2-7, with D maybe TRBD2 (6 bases). The specimen was peripheral blood mononuclear cells (PBMCs), collected before the fourth cycle of nivolumab. This clonotype was obtained from a human donor with classical Hodgkin lymphoma. The CDR3, as DNA: TGTGCCAGCAGTGAACTCGGAGGGGTCGAGCAGTACTTC. It codes for CASSELGGVEQYF.